The 8 T cell receptor beta chains listed next were all sequenced from one sample in a study of blood T cell repertoires in COVID-19. Method: immunoSEQ multiplex PCR; TCRdb's copy keeps in-frame clones and lacks some. The sample shows around 280,000 clones, 88% of them seen only once. The sequenced material came from peripheral blood. Source of these receptors: a woman in her thirties with COVID-19, enrolled during active disease.

V and J are TRBV2 and TRBJ2-1; TRBD2 matches 13 bases. CDR3 length equals 15 residues. The germline gives CDR1 SNHLY, CDR2 FYNNEI. J lost 10 bases, V lost 5 bases, and 8 bases had no gene match. Here the CDR3 DNA reads TGTGCCAGCAGTCCTGGACTAGCGGGAGAAAGAGAGCAGTTCTTC. Its protein product is CASSPGLAGEREQFF.

The J gene is TRBJ2-5, the V gene TRBV6-6; D perhaps matches TRBD1 (5 bases). Looked up from germline, CDR1 is MNHNY and CDR2 is SVGAGI (reference sequence). V was cut by 2 bases and J by 3 bases, with 10 bases left in between. The length of the CDR3 is 14 residues. The CDR3 coding sequence is TGTGCCAGCAGTTACAGGGGCAGAGAAGAGACCCAGTACTTC. It is translated as CASSYRGREETQYF.

The chain joins TRBV6-4 to TRBJ2-3, with D tentatively TRBD2 (5 bases). Trimming took off 0 bases at V and 3 bases at J, with 10 bases between the two ends. Germline V CDR1 and CDR2: MRHNA, SNTAGT. The CDR3 is 15 amino acids. The DNA of the CDR3 is TGTGCCAGCAGTGACTCGTGGGGAGATACAGATACGCAGTATTTT. Translated: CASSDSWGDTDTQYF.

This sequence joins TRBV12-2 and TRBJ1-1; TRBD1 is taken as the D call from the table, unchecked against the DNA. TRBV12-2 is termed a pseudogene. The CDR3 has 15 amino acids. The CDR3: CASRYARGPDTEAFF. The CDR3 DNA sequence: TGTGCAAGTCGCTACGCCAGGGGGCCTGACACTGAAGCTTTCTTT.

The CDR3 reads CATSQGTYGYTF. DNA of the CDR3: TGTGCCACCTCTCAGGGGACCTATGGCTACACCTTC. The chain links TRBV15 to TRBJ1-2, with D tentatively TRBD1 (6 bases). The CDR3 consists of 12 residues. V was pared by 8 bases and J by 4 bases, with 11 bases between. Germline V lookup: CDR1 LNHNV, CDR2 YYDKDF (reference sequence).

This clone was counted a few times. The chain combines TRBV28 with TRBJ2-7; TRBD1 is a possible D gene (5 bases). CDR1 MDHEN and CDR2 SYDVKM come from the germline V gene. The CDR3 runs to 14 residues. V was shortened by 6 bases and J by 2 bases, with 14 bases between the two germline ends. The CDR3 loop reads CASSVPGLPYEQYF. Here the CDR3 DNA reads TGTGCCAGCAGCGTCCCAGGGTTACCCTACGAGCAGTACTTC.

The rearrangement links TRBV9 to TRBJ2-7, with D tentatively TRBD1 (6 bases). The CDR3 is 13 amino acids. The germline CDR1 and CDR2 sequences are SGDLS and YYNGEE. Trimming stripped 0 bases from V and 6 bases from J, with 10 bases between. The CDR3 DNA is TGTGCCAGCAGCGTAGATCAGGGGCCCGAGCAGTACTTC. Translation: CASSVDQGPEQYF.

The chain links TRBV19 to TRBJ2-7, with D perhaps TRBD2 (5 bases). V shed 6 bases and J shed 5 bases, with 23 bases lying between them. Germline CDR1 and CDR2: LNHDA and SQIVND (reference sequence). The CDR3 consists of 16 residues. CDR3 nucleotide sequence: TGTGCCAGTAGATTAACGTCCGGGGTCGGCCGAAACGAGCAGTACTTC. It translates to CASRLTSGVGRNEQYF.